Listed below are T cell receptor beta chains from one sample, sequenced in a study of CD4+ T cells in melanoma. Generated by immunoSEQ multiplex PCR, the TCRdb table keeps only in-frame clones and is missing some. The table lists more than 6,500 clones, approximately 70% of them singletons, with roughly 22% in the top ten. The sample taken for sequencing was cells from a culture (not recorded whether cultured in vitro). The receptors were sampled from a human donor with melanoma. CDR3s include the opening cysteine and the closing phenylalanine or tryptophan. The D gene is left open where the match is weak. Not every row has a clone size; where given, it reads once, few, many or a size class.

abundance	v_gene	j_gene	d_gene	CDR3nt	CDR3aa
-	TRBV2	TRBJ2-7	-	TGTGCCAGCAGTGAGGCAGCGCACTACGAGCAGTACTTC	CASSEAAHYEQYF
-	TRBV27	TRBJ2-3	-	TGTGCCAGCAGTTTTCGACCCCCCAATCAAATAAGCACAGATACGCAGTATTTT	CASSFRPPNQISTDTQYF
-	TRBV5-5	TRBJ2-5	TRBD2	TGTGCCAGCAGCTCAACCGGGACTAGCGCGAGCCAAGAGACCCAGTACTTC	CASSSTGTSASQETQYF
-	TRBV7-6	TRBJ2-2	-	TGTGCCAGCAGCTTCAGGGGCACCGGGGAGCTGTTTTTT	CASSFRGTGELFF
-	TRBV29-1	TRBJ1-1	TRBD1	TGCAGCGTTGCAGGGGGGGCCACTGAAGCTTTCTTT	CSVAGGATEAFF
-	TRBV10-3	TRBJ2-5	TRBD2	TGTGCCATCAGTGAGTTAGCGGGAATACAAGAGACCCAGTACTTC	CAISELAGIQETQYF
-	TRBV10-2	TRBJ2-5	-	TGCGCCAGCAGTCAGTCAGGGGAAGAGACCCAGTACTTC	CASSQSGEETQYF
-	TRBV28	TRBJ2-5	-	TGTGCCAGCACAAAGGATGGGCCGGGACGCATATTAGAGACCCAGTACTTC	CASTKDGPGRILETQYF
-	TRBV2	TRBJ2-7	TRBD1	TGTGCCAGCAGGGACAGGGGAATAGGGGAGCAGTACTTC	CASRDRGIGEQYF
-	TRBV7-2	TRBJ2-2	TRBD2	TGTGCCAGCAAAGGAGAGCGGGGGGGGACCGGGGAGCTGTTTTTT	CASKGERGGTGELFF
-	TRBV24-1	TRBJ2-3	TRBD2	TGTGCCACCAGTAATAGCAGGGAGGGAGCAGATACGCAGTATTTT	CATSNSREGADTQYF
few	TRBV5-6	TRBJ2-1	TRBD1	TGTGCCAGCAGTTCCGGGGACAGGGCCTACAATGAGCAGTTCTTC	CASSSGDRAYNEQFF
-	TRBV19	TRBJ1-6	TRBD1	TGTGCCAGTAGTATGACGGGACAGGGGGATTCACCCCTCCACTTT	CASSMTGQGDSPLHF
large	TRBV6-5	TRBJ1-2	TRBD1	TGTGCCAGCAGTTACCTTGAGGGGGCCCTATATGGCTACACCTTC	CASSYLEGALYGYTF
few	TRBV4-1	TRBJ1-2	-	TGCGCCAGCAGCCAGACAGGATCTTTGGGCTATGGCTACACCTTC	CASSQTGSLGYGYTF
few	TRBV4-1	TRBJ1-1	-	TGCGCCAGCAGCCCCGGGGGGTTGGCTGAAGCTTTCTTT	CASSPGGLAEAFF
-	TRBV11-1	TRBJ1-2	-	TGTGCCAGCAGTTCGTATCAGGCTTCTAACTATGGCTACACCTTC	CASSSYQASNYGYTF
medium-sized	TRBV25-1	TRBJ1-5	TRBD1	TGTGCCAGCAGATACAGGGGGCTAGTTAGCAATCAGCCCCAGCATTTT	CASRYRGLVSNQPQHF
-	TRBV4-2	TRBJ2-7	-	TGTGCCAGCAGCCAAGGGGCTCTTAAGTACTTC	CASSQGALKYF
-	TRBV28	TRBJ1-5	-	TGTGCCAGCAGTTTGTGGGAGTTATTAGACATTCGACAGCCCCAGCATTTT	CASSLWELLDIRQPQHF
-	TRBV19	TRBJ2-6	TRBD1	TGTGCCAGTAGTACCGGGGACAGGTACCACTCTGGGGCCAACGTCCTGACTTTC	CASSTGDRYHSGANVLTF
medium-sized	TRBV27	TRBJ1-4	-	TGTGCCAGCAGCTTTACAGGGTTTGAAAAACTGTTTTTT	CASSFTGFEKLFF
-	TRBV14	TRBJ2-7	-	TGTGCCAGCAGCGGACAAGCTACGACAGTCCCTGTGGGCGCCTACGAGCAGTACTTC	CASSGQATTVPVGAYEQYF